This TCR beta chain stems from a study of T-cell memory formation after mild COVID-19. Regarding the study as a whole: The appearance of some responding clones in pre-infection memory suggested that cross-reactive memory joined. Confirmation was lacking for SARS-CoV-2 specificity of second-wave clones that peaked on day 37. Clones contracting over day 15 to 85 were CD4/CD8 balanced, with later expanders leaning CD4+.

In its sample, this clonotype was seen once. Its antigen remains unidentified. The CDR3 has 14 amino acids. V shed 5 bases and J shed 5 bases, with 15 bases lying between them. Looked up from germline, CDR1 is SGHNT and CDR2 is YENEEA. TCRdb re-analysed the 5' RACE reads in MiXCR, keeping a single row per CDR3 protein. Of some 600,000 distinct CDR3 sequences detected, roughly 17% appear once; the ten largest clones hold about 7.4%. The chain couples TRBV11-3 to TRBJ1-1; perhaps TRBD1 as D (5 bases). The TCR sequence derives from an adult woman who had mild COVID-19 (a few samples of this study predate the infection). Cell type and time point are not known. What was sequenced was PBMCs or a T cell subset sorted from them (not recorded which). For the CDR3, the DNA is TGTGCCAGCAGCCAGGACGGGGGGAAGACTGAAGCTTTCTTT. This codes for CASSQDGGKTEAFF.